These 15 T cell receptor beta chains share one sample of origin, sequenced in a study of control samples from healthy donors and cancer patients. Generated by immunoSEQ multiplex PCR, the TCRdb table keeps only in-frame clones and is missing some. Here the sample spans around 180,000 clones, approximately 94% being singletons. Material for sequencing was blood. These receptor sequences come from a woman between 18 and 30 years old in good health.

The rearrangement joins TRBV4-3 to TRBJ2-7, with TRBD1 as a possible D gene (5 bases). The CDR3 is 15 amino acids. The germline CDR1 and CDR2 sequences are LGHNA and YSLEER. Trimming cost V 0 bases and J 2 bases, with 11 bases left between them. The CDR3 loop reads CASSQDRGAAYEQYF. In DNA form, the CDR3 reads TGCGCCAGCAGCCAAGATCGTGGGGCAGCCTACGAGCAGTACTTC.

V usage is TRBV7-9 and J usage is TRBJ1-1; 7 bases line up with TRBD1. CDR1 SEHNR and CDR2 FQNEAQ come from the germline V gene (reference sequence). CDR3 length: 15 amino acids. Trimming took 3 bases from V and 0 from J; bases not matched to a gene: 4. In DNA, the CDR3 is TGTGCCAGCAGCTTCCCGGGACAGATGAACACTGAAGCTTTCTTT. This gives the protein CASSFPGQMNTEAFF.

In its sample, this clone was seen once. The chain links TRBV11-2 to TRBJ1-6; the D gene is possibly TRBD1 (5 bases). Trimming removed 1 base at V and 16 bases at J, with 14 bases between. This CDR3 comprises 13 residues. Looked up from germline, CDR1 is SGHAT and CDR2 is FQNNGV. This CDR3 reads CASSLVREGKLHF. The DNA for the CDR3 is TGTGCCAGCAGCTTAGTCAGGGAGGGAAAACTCCACTTT.

The V call is TRBV4-3, the J call TRBJ2-3; no clear D gene. Trimming cost V 3 bases and J 2 bases, with 12 bases left between them. Germline V gives CDR1 LGHNA, CDR2 YSLEER. This CDR3 is 15 amino acids long. In nucleotides, the CDR3 is TGCGCCAGCAGCCACGGGCGGAGCCTCACAGATACGCAGTATTTT. It codes for CASSHGRSLTDTQYF.

CDR3 nucleotide sequence: TGTGCCAGCTCCCCGTTCTGGGACACAGACACCGGGGAGCTGTTTTTT. This sequence encodes CASSPFWDTDTGELFF. The chain joins TRBV18 to TRBJ2-2, with D perhaps TRBD1 (6 bases). Germline V gene data show CDR1 as KGHSH and CDR2 as LQKENI. Trimming removed 6 bases from V and 3 bases from J, with 17 bases in between. There are 16 residues in the CDR3.

The genes are TRBV9 and TRBJ2-3; 9 bases fit TRBD1. This CDR3 is built from 15 residues. Germline V gene lookup returns CDR1 SGDLS and CDR2 YYNGEE. Trimming took 3 bases from V and 0 from J; bases not matched to a gene: 2. The CDR3: CASSAGTGSTDTQYF. DNA for the CDR3: TGTGCCAGCAGCGCCGGGACAGGGAGCACAGATACGCAGTATTTT. The complete variable domain, with remaining parts taken from reference TRBV9 and TRBJ2-3, reads DSGVTQTPKHLITATGQRVTLRCSPRSGDLSVYWYQQSLDQGLQFLIQYYNGEERAKGNILERFSAQQFPDLHSELNLSSLELGDSALYFCASSAGTGSTDTQYFGPGTRLTVL.

The rearrangement joins TRBV3-1 (or the pseudogene TRBV3-2) to TRBJ1-2; D uncertain. Trimming left V 0 bases short and J 7 bases short, with 6 bases between. The CDR3 totals 12 residues. Germline CDR1 reads LGHDT; CDR2 reads YNNKEL (reference sequence). In DNA form, the CDR3 reads TGTGCCAGCAGCCAAGAGGAGGGTGGCTACACCTTC. Protein: CASSQEEGGYTF.

The chain recombines TRBV19 with TRBJ1-1; D ambiguous. Germline V CDR1 and CDR2: LNHDA, SQIVND (reference sequence). This CDR3 region has 13 residues. Trimming cost V 4 bases and J 0 bases, with 6 bases left between them. CDR3 in amino acids: CASSTNMNTEAFF. The DNA for the CDR3 is TGTGCCAGTAGTACAAACATGAACACTGAAGCTTTCTTT.

This clone was seen just once. The genes are TRBV7-2 and TRBJ1-1; no clear D gene. The CDR3 has 13 residues. Germline V lookup: CDR1 SGHTA, CDR2 FQGNSA. The V gene lost 5 bases and the J gene lost 4 bases, with 11 bases spanning the gap. In DNA form, the CDR3 reads TGTGCCAGCAGCCTGGAGGGTATCACTGAAGCTTTCTTT. It specifies CASSLEGITEAFF.

This CDR3 reads CASSWTNTEAFF. The CDR3 coding sequence is TGTGCCAGCTCTTGGACGAACACTGAAGCTTTCTTT. The chain uses TRBV19 and TRBJ1-1; no clear D. The CDR3 is 12 residues long. Trimming left V 9 bases short and J 1 base short, with 9 bases between. Germline CDR1 and CDR2: LNHDA and SQIVND (reference sequence).

The V and J genes are TRBV19 and TRBJ1-5; 7 bases line up with TRBD1. The V and J ends lost 5 bases and 6 bases, in that order; junction bases with no gene match: 4. CDR1 and CDR2 from the germline V gene are LNHDA and SQIVND (reference sequence). This CDR3 region has 13 residues. The CDR3 DNA sequence: TGTGCCAGTAGTGGAGCAGGGGGTCAGCCCCAGCATTTT. Translating it yields CASSGAGGQPQHF. The whole variable domain, remainder taken from reference TRBV19 and TRBJ1-5, is DGGITQSPKYLFRKEGQNVTLSCEQNLNHDAMYWYRQDPGQGLRLIYYSQIVNDFQKGDIAEGYSVSREKKESFPLTVTSAQKNPTAFYLCASSGAGGQPQHFGDGTRLSIL.

The rearrangement links TRBV6-4 to TRBJ1-1; a weak D match, TRBD1 (5 bases). V was shortened by 10 bases and J by 9 bases, with 9 bases between the two germline ends. Germline CDR1 MRHNA, CDR2 SNTAGT. The CDR3 spans 9 residues. The DNA for the CDR3 is TGTGCCATCTCGGGGCAAGCTTTCTTT. It specifies CAISGQAFF.

The gene calls are TRBV18 and TRBJ1-2; TRBD1 agrees at 8 bases. The CDR3 runs to 14 residues. The germline CDR1 and CDR2 sequences are KGHSH and LQKENI. With 4 bases clipped from V and 7 bases from J, the junction kept 8 bases outside the gene matches. The CDR3 DNA is TGTGCCAGCTCACGCTCGACAGGGGAAGGTGGCTACACCTTC. Translating gives CASSRSTGEGGYTF.

This sequence joins TRBV10-2 and TRBJ2-6; D call uncertain. Trimming took 7 bases from V and 0 from J, leaving 16 bases between them. The CDR3 extends over 17 amino acids. CDR1 is WSHSY and CDR2 is SAAADI in the germline V gene. DNA for the CDR3: TGCGCCAGCAAGGAACGATACGGAAGCTCTGGGGCCAACGTCCTGACTTTC. Protein product: CASKERYGSSGANVLTF.

The chain employs TRBV3-1 (or the pseudogene TRBV3-2) and TRBJ1-2; D is possibly TRBD1 (6 bases). This CDR3 has 14 amino acids. V was shortened by 7 bases and J by 8 bases, with 20 bases between the two germline ends. Looked up from germline, CDR1 is LGHDT and CDR2 is YNNKEL (reference sequence). CDR3: CASMGDSGARGYTF. The CDR3 bases are TGTGCCAGCATGGGCGATTCGGGGGCACGCGGCTACACCTTC.